The rows below give T cell receptor beta chains drawn from one sample of a study of blood T cell repertoires in COVID-19. Sequencing used immunoSEQ multiplex PCR; TCRdb keeps in-frame clones, though not all of them. The table includes 50,000 to 65,000 clones, around 80% detected once. Sequencing input: peripheral blood. Receptors originate from a human donor in a cohort sampled during active COVID-19. The CDR3 runs from the conserved cysteine through the conserved F or W. A D gene is named only where the DNA matches it firmly. Rows may omit the clone size; those that give it use once, few, many or a size class.

d_call,j_call,clone_size,v_call,cdr3_nt,cdr3_aa
TRBD1,TRBJ1-2,NA,TRBV11-2,TGTGCCAGCAGCCAAGGACAGGGAACCTATGGCTACACCTTC,CASSQGQGTYGYTF
NA,TRBJ2-4,NA,TRBV5-1,TGCGCCAGCAGCTACGTCACGGGAGCCAAAAACATTCAGTACTTC,CASSYVTGAKNIQYF
TRBD1,TRBJ2-5,NA,TRBV19,TGTGCCAGTAGCCTAGGGGGACAGATTGGGGAGACCCAGTACTTC,CASSLGGQIGETQYF
NA,TRBJ2-3,NA,TRBV11-3,TGTGCCAGCTCCCAAGGGACAACTAGCACAGATACGCAGTATTTT,CASSQGTTSTDTQYF
TRBD1,TRBJ1-4,few,TRBV19,TGTGCCAGTAGGAGACAGGGGAGGACTAATGAAAAACTGTTTTTT,CASRRQGRTNEKLFF
NA,TRBJ2-6,NA,TRBV6-1,TGTGCCAGCAGTGAAGGGGGAGATGGGGCCAACGTCCTGACTTTC,CASSEGGDGANVLTF
NA,TRBJ1-1,NA,TRBV14,TGTGCCAGCAGCCAAGAAAGAAGGGTCGGGCAGGGCACTGAAGCTTTCTTT,CASSQERRVGQGTEAFF
NA,TRBJ2-1,NA,TRBV2,TGTGCCAGCAGTGGGGATGGGGCCGATTCCTACAATGAGCAGTTCTTC,CASSGDGADSYNEQFF
NA,TRBJ1-5,NA,TRBV19,TGTGCCAGTAGTAACCTATCAGGGTCAAGCAATCAGCCCCAGCATTTT,CASSNLSGSSNQPQHF
TRBD1,TRBJ1-1,NA,TRBV5-1,TGCGCCAGCAGCTTGGGCGACAGGGGGAACACTGAAGCTTTCTTT,CASSLGDRGNTEAFF
TRBD2,TRBJ2-5,NA,TRBV3-1/TRBV3-2,TGTGCCAGCAGCCAAGATCTTAGCGGGGGGGCCGGTGAGACCCAGTACTTC,CASSQDLSGGAGETQYF
NA,TRBJ2-6,NA,TRBV19,TGTGCCAGTAGAGGGAGGTTCCTTCCGTTCTCTGGGGCCAACGTCCTGACTTTC,CASRGRFLPFSGANVLTF
TRBD2,TRBJ2-3,few,TRBV5-4,TGTGCCAGCAGCTTCTTGGGGACTAGCGGGGGGGCCAATTCGCAGTATTTT,CASSFLGTSGGANSQYF
NA,TRBJ2-7,NA,TRBV6-5,TGTGCCAGCTACAGGGAATTTTCCTACGAGCAGTACTTC,CASYREFSYEQYF
NA,TRBJ1-3,NA,TRBV14,TGTGCCAGCAGCCAAGCCATCAGGGCCTCTGGAAACACCATATATTTT,CASSQAIRASGNTIYF
TRBD1,TRBJ1-1,NA,TRBV4-1,TGCGCCAGCAGCCAAGACAACAGGGGGCAAACTGAAGCTTTCTTT,CASSQDNRGQTEAFF
NA,TRBJ1-6,NA,TRBV13,TGTGCCAGCAGCAGAGGACCCGGGATTAATAGTCCCCTCCACTTT,CASSRGPGINSPLHF
NA,TRBJ2-3,once,TRBV25-1,TGTGCCAGCAGTGACCAACTAGTAGCTGGCACAGATACGCAGTATTTT,CASSDQLVAGTDTQYF
NA,TRBJ1-6,few,TRBV6-6,TGTGCCAGCTTAGCGGACTTCTCCTATAATTCACCCCTCCACTTT,CASLADFSYNSPLHF
NA,TRBJ1-2,NA,TRBV7-2,TGTGCCAGCAGCCTAAGCTGGGCAGCTACCTATGGCTACACCTTC,CASSLSWAATYGYTF
TRBD2,TRBJ2-2,NA,TRBV7-3,TGTGCCAGCAGCTTAGGGACTAGCTCCGGGGAGCTGTTTTTT,CASSLGTSSGELFF
TRBD2,TRBJ2-5,NA,TRBV2,TGTGCCAGCAGTAGACTAGCGGGAGAGACCCAGTACTTC,CASSRLAGETQYF
NA,TRBJ1-6,few,TRBV12-3/TRBV12-4,TGTGCCAGCACCTTCTCTCGGTCACCCCTCCACTTT,CASTFSRSPLHF
NA,TRBJ1-2,NA,TRBV19,TGTGCCGTTTACGCGGGGGAGGATGGCTACACCTTC,CAVYAGEDGYTF
NA,TRBJ1-1,NA,TRBV6-1,TGTGCCAGCAGTGAATTCGGGGGGACCGGGAACACTGAAGCTTTCTTT,CASSEFGGTGNTEAFF
TRBD1,TRBJ1-6,NA,TRBV5-5,TGTGCCAGCAGCGAAGGGACAGCGGCTTCACCCCTCCACTTT,CASSEGTAASPLHF
NA,TRBJ2-7,NA,TRBV19,TGTGCCAGTAGTGCCGCGCTTCAGGGTTTCTACGAGCAGTACTTC,CASSAALQGFYEQYF
NA,TRBJ1-2,NA,TRBV30,TGTGCCTACGAGGGTGGGTATGGCTACACCTTC,CAYEGGYGYTF
NA,TRBJ2-5,NA,TRBV2,TGTGCCAGCAGTGTGGGTTTCCTCTATGGGGAGGAGACCCAGTACTTC,CASSVGFLYGEETQYF
TRBD1,TRBJ2-2,NA,TRBV27,TGTGCCAGCAGCGGGACAGCCCGGAACACCGGGGAGCTGTTTTTT,CASSGTARNTGELFF
TRBD2,TRBJ2-2,NA,TRBV5-1,TGCGCCAGCAGCTTGGCTGTAGCGGGCACGGGCGGGGAGCTGTTTTTT,CASSLAVAGTGGELFF
NA,TRBJ1-1,NA,TRBV4-2,TGTGCCAGCAGCCACGGAGGGAACAGGAAGAACACTGAAGCTTTCTTT,CASSHGGNRKNTEAFF
NA,TRBJ1-2,NA,TRBV25-1,TGTGCCAGCAGCCCGAGGAGACGGGACTATGGCTACACCTTC,CASSPRRRDYGYTF
TRBD2,TRBJ2-4,NA,TRBV5-1,TGCGCCAGCAGTCAGGCGGGGACTAGCAATTTCATTCAGTACTTC,CASSQAGTSNFIQYF
TRBD2,TRBJ2-7,few,TRBV3-1/TRBV3-2,TGTGCCAGCAGCCGAAGCGATTTAGCGGGAGGGGACGAGCAGTACTTC,CASSRSDLAGGDEQYF